The source of this T cell receptor (beta chain) is a study of blood T cell repertoires in COVID-19. Study at large: The study drew acute and convalescent COVID-19 samples from the United States, Italy and Spain. The cDNA or gDNA used as material had been derived from T cells, B-cell-depleted T cells, or PBMCs.

This clone was seen once. In the study's own analysis: Quantification of nucleated cells was approximated via reference gene primer amplification. Assay: immunoSEQ multiplex PCR; the TCRdb copy retains only in-frame clones and omits some. V, J and clone size are those of that table, while D and trimming were read from the DNA. Here the sample spans about 100,000 clones, roughly 88% being singletons. This CDR3 region has 19 residues. V trimming: 0 bases; J trimming: 7 bases; junction bases outside the gene matches: 18. Germline CDR1 and CDR2: MNHEY and SVGEGT. The sequence was collected from a human donor in a cohort sampled during active COVID-19. The sequencing input was peripheral blood. This chain uses TRBV6-2 or TRBV6-3 with TRBJ2-1; 7 nucleotides line up with TRBD2. The CDR3 sequence is CASSYSLEAGDHGWNEQFF. CDR3 DNA sequence: TGTGCCAGCAGTTACTCGTTGGAGGCGGGGGACCACGGATGGAATGAGCAGTTCTTC.